This T cell receptor (beta chain) was recorded in a study of shared clonotypes between healthy human individuals. Study background: CD8 memory received one plate per donor, CD8 naive two, CD4 memory three and CD4 naive three. Study findings and constraints: The sharing of 4% to 5.5% of naive CD4 clonotypes was seen across a handful of donors.

Naive CD8 populations comprised CD45RO-negative cells positively selected for CCR7, excluding terminally differentiated effector memory CD45RA+ cells. The repertoire was sequenced with immunoSEQ multiplex PCR; TCRdb's copy has only in-frame clones and lacks some. The table includes fewer than 700,000 clones, approximately 95% detected once. As regards this clone: Antigen unknown.

The sequence came from a woman between 25 and 40 years old in good health. Sequenced input: naive CD8+ T cells sorted from blood.

The CDR3 bases are TGTGCCAGCAGTTCTCAGACATGGCCGTTTTTT. Protein: CASSSQTWPFF. The chain joins TRBV28 to TRBJ1-4; unclear D gene. This CDR3 contains 11 residues. Germline values: CDR1 MDHEN, CDR2 SYDVKM. V shed 4 bases and J shed 16 bases, with 13 bases lying between them.